This T cell receptor (beta chain) was captured in a study of vaccination effects on CD4 cells after COVID-19. Study observations and caveats: Marked clonal contraction of both clone types appeared late after vaccination.

The culture ran for under eleven days, and then CD4+ T cells were isolated. According to PCR results, the person was infected with SARS-CoV-2 between March and December 2020. Subjects were given two BNT162b2 or mRNA-1273 vaccine doses. Assay: immunoSEQ multiplex PCR; the TCRdb copy retains only in-frame clones and omits some. Among around 50,000 clones listed, around 70% were seen once. Remarks on this clone: Its antigen is unidentified.

The source material was CD4+ T cells from PBMCs cultured without peptide, sampled after COVID-19 vaccination. The sequence came from a human donor who had a prior SARS-CoV-2 infection.

For the CDR3, the DNA is TGCGCCAGCAGCTTTGGCGCTATTTCTGGGGCCAACGTCCTGACTTTC. This gives the protein CASSFGAISGANVLTF. The rearrangement uses TRBV5-1 and TRBJ2-6, with no clear D. The CDR3 is 16 residues long. Trimming removed 2 bases at V and 1 base at J, with 10 bases between. In germline, CDR1 is SGHRS, CDR2 YFSETQ.